This T cell receptor beta chain derives from a study of graft-versus-host responses after intestinal transplantation. The junction had 3 bases not matched to a gene; V was cut back by 4 bases and J by 3 bases. The CDR3 contains 14 residues. Germline-derived CDR1 and CDR2 are MGHRA and YSYEKL. Time point reported: postoperative day 105 after intestinal transplantation (dayNNNN = postoperative day). Assay: immunoSEQ multiplex PCR; the TCRdb copy retains only in-frame clones and omits some. The sample includes 9,500 to 14,000 clones, more than 85% of them seen just once. The sample was PBMCs, taken 105 days after intestinal transplantation. The sequence was collected from a human patient who received an intestinal transplant, so some T cells may come from the graft donor. This sequence joins TRBV4-1 and TRBJ2-3; TRBD2 matches at 8 bases. In DNA, the CDR3 is TGCGCCAGCAGCCTAGCGGGGTGGACAGATACGCAGTATTTT. It specifies CASSLAGWTDTQYF.